The 24 T cell receptor beta chains below all came from one sample that was sequenced in a study of radiation and T cells in renal cell carcinoma. Assay used: immunoSEQ multiplex PCR; TCRdb lists only in-frame clones, some missing. The sample carries 120,000 or so clones, 65% to 85% recorded once. Time point indicated: blood 2 weeks post-SBRT. The treatment is: 15 Gy SBRT to primary tumor, nephrectomy 4 weeks later. The input for sequencing was blood, taken from a patient whose treatment included radiotherapy and nephrectomy. Receptors originate from a man in his forties or fifties with renal cell carcinoma.

The V call is TRBV7-3, the J call TRBJ1-1; 8 bases match TRBD1. Losses at the gene ends were 5 bases for V and 5 bases for J; bases not matched to a gene: 4. Germline values: CDR1 SGHTA, CDR2 FQGTGA. The CDR3 consists of 13 residues. The chain's CDR3 is CASSPQGDTEAFF. The CDR3, as DNA: TGTGCCAGCAGCCCACAGGGGGATACTGAAGCTTTCTTT.

CDR3 nucleotide sequence: TGTGCCAGCAGCTTACGTTCCGGGACAACACAAGAGACCCAGTACTTC. Translation gives CASSLRSGTTQETQYF. The chain employs TRBV5-6 and TRBJ2-5; TRBD1 might be the D (6 bases). This CDR3 region has 16 residues. Trimming shortened V by 2 bases and J by 2 bases, and 16 bases separated the two germline ends. Germline CDR1 SGHDT, CDR2 YYEEEE.

Here the CDR3 DNA reads TGTGCCAGCTCCCCAGCGGGAGGGTCCTACAATGAGCAGTTCTTC. It encodes CASSPAGGSYNEQFF. This rearrangement joins TRBV18 to TRBJ2-1; 10 nucleotides line up with TRBD2. Germline assignment: CDR1 KGHSH and CDR2 LQKENI. V trimming: 6 bases; J trimming: 1 base; junction bases outside the gene matches: 3. The CDR3 spans 15 residues.

This clone occurred once. V gene TRBV9 combines with J gene TRBJ1-3; 7 positions match TRBD1. This CDR3 has 17 residues. J was trimmed by 2 bases and V by 3 bases; bases with no gene match: 11. Germline V lookup: CDR1 SGDLS, CDR2 YYNGEE. CDR3 in amino acids: CASSAAPGQGAGNTIYF. Here the CDR3 DNA reads TGTGCCAGCAGCGCCGCCCCGGGGCAGGGGGCTGGAAACACCATATATTTT.

This clone was found a few times. The chain has TRBV19 and TRBJ1-1, with 9 bases aligning to TRBD1. Germline lookup yields CDR1 LNHDA and CDR2 SQIVND (reference sequence). Trimming removed 6 bases from V and 5 bases from J; junction bases left unmatched: 4. The CDR3 runs 13 residues. CDR3 region: CASSWDRVTEAFF. CDR3 DNA: TGTGCCAGTAGCTGGGACAGGGTGACTGAAGCTTTCTTT.

This chain joins TRBV2 and TRBJ2-7; TRBD1 is a possible D gene (5 bases). The germline V and J ends were trimmed by 4 bases and 2 bases, with 12 bases remaining between them. In germline, CDR1 is SNHLY, CDR2 FYNNEI. This CDR3 has 14 residues. CDR3 loop: CASSVEQVPYEQYF. CDR3 coding DNA: TGTGCCAGCAGTGTTGAACAGGTCCCCTACGAGCAGTACTTC.

The chain has TRBV7-2 and TRBJ1-1; D unresolved. Trimming cost V 1 base and J 2 bases, with 11 bases left between them. CDR3 length: 15 amino acids. Germline lookup yields CDR1 SGHTA and CDR2 FQGNSA. The DNA of the CDR3 is TGTGCCAGCAGCTTAGTGGCGGCGGTAAACACTGAAGCTTTCTTT. This gives the protein CASSLVAAVNTEAFF.

This chain links TRBV4-1 with TRBJ2-4; 7 nucleotides match TRBD2. The CDR3 is made up of 16 amino acids. Germline values: CDR1 MGHRA, CDR2 YSYEKL. With V trimmed by 1 base and J by 0 bases, 3 bases remained unmatched. The CDR3 coding sequence is TGCGCCAGCAGCCAAGGGGAGGGCAGAGCCAAAAACATTCAGTACTTC. It translates to CASSQGEGRAKNIQYF.

This clone was seen a handful of times. A junction end diverges from the germline sequence, so it may reflect a read error. The J gene is TRBJ2-7, the V gene TRBV14; D could derive from TRBD1 or TRBD2 (5 bases each). Germline CDR1 SGHDN, CDR2 FVKESK. The CDR3 covers 11 residues. The DNA for the CDR3 is TGTGCCAGCAGCCAAGGGGGGACCTTCGTCTTC. Translation: CASSQGGTFVF.

The gene calls are TRBV19 and TRBJ1-5, with 7 bases that match TRBD1. The CDR3 has 16 residues. The germline V gene encodes CDR1 LNHDA and CDR2 SQIVND (reference sequence). Trimming cost V 2 bases and J 1 base; bases outside gene matches: 5. The CDR3 nucleotides are TGTGCCAGTAGTATATCAGGGGGTTGGAGCAATCAGCCCCAGCATTTT. It translates to CASSISGGWSNQPQHF.

The table lists this clone with a few counts. V usage is TRBV30 and J usage is TRBJ1-1; possibly TRBD1 for D (5 bases). Per germline, CDR1 GTSNPN and CDR2 SVGIG (reference sequence). The CDR3 length is 13 residues. CDR3 in amino acids: CAHRIQGDTEAFF. The DNA for the CDR3 is TGTGCTCATCGGATTCAGGGAGACACTGAAGCTTTCTTT. The variable domain in full, with the rest retrieved from reference TRBV30 and TRBJ1-1, is SQTIHQWPATLVQPVGSPLSLECTVEGTSNPNLYWYRQAAGRGLQLLFYSVGIGQISSEVPQNLSASRPQDRQFILSSKKLLLSDSGFYLCAHRIQGDTEAFFGQGTRLTVV.

This clone was counted once. The genes are TRBV11-2 and TRBJ2-3, with TRBD1 matching 7 bases. The CDR3 is made up of 16 amino acids. The V gene's germline CDR1 is SGHAT and CDR2 FQNNGV. The V gene end was trimmed by 3 bases and the J gene end by 3 bases; junction bases not matched to a gene: 9. The CDR3 DNA sequence: TGTGCCAGCAGCTTGGAAACAGGGGATACAACAGATACGCAGTATTTT. Translated: CASSLETGDTTDTQYF.

The chain links TRBV27 to TRBJ2-5; D may be TRBD1 or TRBD2 (5 bases each). The CDR3 covers 16 residues. V was clipped by 5 bases and J by 5 bases, with 21 bases between them. Germline values: CDR1 MNHEY, CDR2 SMNVEV (reference sequence). The CDR3: CASSLTRPFGGETQYF. The DNA for the CDR3 is TGTGCCAGCAGTCTCACCCGACCCTTTGGGGGTGAGACCCAGTACTTC.

This clone was seen once. This CDR3 reads CASSLIGNQETQYF. CDR3 nucleotide sequence: TGTGCCAGCAGCTTGATCGGTAACCAAGAGACCCAGTACTTC. The chain uses TRBV5-4 and TRBJ2-5; the D is unclear. V was shortened by 1 base and J by 0 bases, with 7 bases between the two germline ends. The CDR3 length is 14 residues. Germline V gives CDR1 SGHNT, CDR2 YYREEE (reference sequence).

The chain employs TRBV5-1 and TRBJ2-5; D is possibly TRBD2 (6 bases). Germline assignment: CDR1 SGHRS and CDR2 YFSETQ. The CDR3 is 15 amino acids. Trimming cost V 2 bases and J 0 bases, with 11 bases left between them. CDR3 bases: TGCGCCAGCAGCTTCCGGGGGTCGTACCAAGAGACCCAGTACTTC. Residues: CASSFRGSYQETQYF.

The rearrangement uses TRBV7-9 and TRBJ2-3; TRBD2 aligns across 8 bases. In germline, CDR1 is SEHNR, CDR2 FQNEAQ (reference sequence). This CDR3 region has 16 residues. V trimming: 1 base; J trimming: 0 bases; junction bases outside the gene matches: 3. The CDR3 DNA is TGTGCCAGCAGCTTAGGGCGGGGGGACAGCACAGATACGCAGTATTTT. Protein: CASSLGRGDSTDTQYF.

The J gene is TRBJ1-2, the V gene TRBV9; D is undetermined. V was shortened by 0 bases and J by 7 bases, with 10 bases between the two germline ends. This CDR3 comprises 13 residues. The germline gives CDR1 SGDLS, CDR2 YYNGEE. CDR3 nucleotide sequence: TGTGCCAGCAGCGTAGAGGATCGAGCTGGCTACACCTTC. Residues: CASSVEDRAGYTF.

V and J are TRBV21-1 and TRBJ1-5; the DNA was not compared with TRBD1, the D call given in the table. TRBV21-1 is a pseudogene locus. The CDR3 length is 14 residues. CDR3 residues: CASKTDLINQPQHF. The CDR3 DNA sequence: TGTGCCAGCAAGACAGATCTAATAAATCAGCCCCAGCATTTT.

V usage is TRBV7-9 and J usage is TRBJ1-2; TRBD1 matches 7 bases. Germline-derived CDR1 and CDR2 are SEHNR and FQNEAQ (reference sequence). After removal of 2 bases from V and 5 bases from J, the junction contained 8 bases not matched to a gene. The CDR3 totals 15 residues. CDR3 nucleotide sequence: TGTGCCAGCAGCTTACTACAGGGGAGGGGGTATGGCTACACCTTC. Translation gives CASSLLQGRGYGYTF.

The gene calls are TRBV6-4 and TRBJ2-7; D may be TRBD2 (5 bases). Germline values: CDR1 MRHNA, CDR2 SNTAGT. The V end lost 2 bases, the J end lost 2 bases, and 10 bases lay between the germline ends. The CDR3 is 14 amino acids. The CDR3 nucleotides read TGTGCCAGCAGTGACCCCGGGATCCCCTACGAGCAGTACTTC. Its translation: CASSDPGIPYEQYF.

This clone has a handful of counts. V and J are TRBV10-1 and TRBJ2-7; the D gene could be TRBD1 or TRBD2 (5 bases each). CDR1 and CDR2 from the germline V gene are WNHNN and SYGVQD (reference sequence). The CDR3 is made up of 17 amino acids. Trimming removed 6 bases from V and 0 bases from J, with 21 bases in between. In DNA, the CDR3 is TGCGCCAGCAGATCCTGTCGTTCCGGGACGGACTCCTACGAGCAGTACTTC. Encoded protein: CASRSCRSGTDSYEQYF.

This clone was observed a single time. This chain links TRBV28 with TRBJ1-1, with 7 nucleotides matching TRBD1. V trimming: 6 bases; J trimming: 0 bases; junction bases outside the gene matches: 4. This CDR3 is 14 amino acids long. The V gene's germline CDR1 is MDHEN and CDR2 SYDVKM. For the CDR3, the DNA is TGTGCCAGCAGACTGGGGACAGTGAACACTGAAGCTTTCTTT. Its protein is CASRLGTVNTEAFF.

This chain connects TRBV7-8 to TRBJ2-5; 9 bases match TRBD1. The CDR3 runs 16 residues. J gave up 0 bases and V 5 bases, and 7 bases lay outside the gene matches. The germline CDR1 and CDR2 sequences are SGHVS and FQNEAQ. The CDR3 nucleotides are TGTGCCAGCAGCCCCGGACAGGGGCCGTACCAAGAGACCCAGTACTTC. Translation gives CASSPGQGPYQETQYF.

The gene calls are TRBV18 and TRBJ2-3, with D hard to call. The CDR3 length is 14 residues. Germline V gene data show CDR1 as KGHSH and CDR2 as LQKENI. Trimming removed 1 base from V and 2 bases from J, with 7 bases in between. This CDR3 reads CASSPLKATDTQYF. The DNA for the CDR3 is TGTGCCAGCTCACCACTGAAGGCCACAGATACGCAGTATTTT.